This T cell receptor beta chain was obtained from a study of T cell repertoires in cytomegalovirus infection. Overall study findings and caveats: The ex vivo response was dominated by HLA-C-restricted CMV-specific TCR beta clonotypes. CMV carriers having the relevant HLA were flagged by cumulative public TCR beta family frequency.

This clonotype was seen only a few times. Its antigen remains unknown. TCRdb processed the reads anew with MiXCR; each CDR3 protein has one entry. The sample yields just under 550,000 distinct CDR3 sequences, 26% seen once. The clonotype originates from a human donor in good health (CMV status not recorded). Some clones in this sample may be carry-over from other donors' samples. The sequencing input was PBMCs.

The CDR3 loop is CASSRWAGENNEQFF. CDR3 bases: TGTGCCAGCAGTCGCTGGGCGGGAGAAAACAATGAGCAGTTCTTC. The chain recombines TRBV12-3 or TRBV12-4 with TRBJ2-1; 7 bases match TRBD2. The V gene end was trimmed by 5 bases and the J gene end by 5 bases; junction bases not matched to a gene: 9. The CDR3 loop spans 15 amino acids.